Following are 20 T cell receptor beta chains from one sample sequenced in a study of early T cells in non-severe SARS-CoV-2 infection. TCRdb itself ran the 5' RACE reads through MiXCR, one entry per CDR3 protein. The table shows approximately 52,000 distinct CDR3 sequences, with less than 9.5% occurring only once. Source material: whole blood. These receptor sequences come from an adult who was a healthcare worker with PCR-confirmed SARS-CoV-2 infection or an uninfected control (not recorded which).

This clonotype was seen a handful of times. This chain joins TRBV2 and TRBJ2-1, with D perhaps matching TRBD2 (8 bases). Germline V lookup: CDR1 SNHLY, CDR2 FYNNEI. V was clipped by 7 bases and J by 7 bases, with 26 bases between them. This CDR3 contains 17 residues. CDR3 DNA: TGTGCCAGCACGCCGGGGGACAGCGGGGGAGCACGTAATGAGCAGTTCTTC. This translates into CASTPGDSGGARNEQFF. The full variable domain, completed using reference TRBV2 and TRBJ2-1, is EPEVTQTPSHQVTQMGQEVILRCVPISNHLYFYWYRQILGQKVEFLVSFYNNEISEKSEIFDDQFSVERPDGSNFTLKIRSTKLEDSAMYFCASTPGDSGGARNEQFFGPGTRLTVL.

The CDR3 bases are TGTGCCAGCAGCCGAAGTGCAACCTACAATGAGCAGTTCTTC. The encoded protein is CASSRSATYNEQFF. The chain has TRBV7-8 and TRBJ2-1; D call uncertain. V was cut by 5 bases and J by 2 bases, with 10 bases left in between. CDR3 length equals 14 residues. Looked up from germline, CDR1 is SGHVS and CDR2 is FQNEAQ.

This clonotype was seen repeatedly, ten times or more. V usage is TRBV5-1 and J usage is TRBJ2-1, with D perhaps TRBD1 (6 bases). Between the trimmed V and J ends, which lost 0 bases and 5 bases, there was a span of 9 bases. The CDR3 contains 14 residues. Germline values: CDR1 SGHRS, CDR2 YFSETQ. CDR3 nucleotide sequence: TGCGCCAGCAGCTTGGACAGGACAGACAATGAGCAGTTCTTC. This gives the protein CASSLDRTDNEQFF.

The chain's CDR3 is CASSPSRGGGYNEQFF. DNA of the CDR3: TGTGCCAGCTCACCGTCCAGGGGCGGGGGGTACAATGAGCAGTTCTTC. V gene TRBV18 combines with J gene TRBJ2-1; TRBD2 agrees at 8 bases. CDR3 size: 16 residues. Germline CDR1 reads KGHSH; CDR2 reads LQKENI. Trimming cost V 3 bases and J 4 bases; bases outside gene matches: 8. Combining the CDR3 with reference TRBV18 and TRBJ2-1 gives the whole variable domain NAGVMQNPRHLVRRRGQEARLRCSPMKGHSHVYWYRQLPEEGLKFMVYLQKENIIDESGMPKERFSAEFPKEGPSILRIQQVVRGDSAAYFCASSPSRGGGYNEQFFGPGTRLTVL.

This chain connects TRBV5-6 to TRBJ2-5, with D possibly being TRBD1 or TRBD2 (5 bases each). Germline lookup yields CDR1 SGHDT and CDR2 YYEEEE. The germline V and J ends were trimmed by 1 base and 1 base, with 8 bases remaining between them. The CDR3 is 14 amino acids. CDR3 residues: CASSLKRGQETQYF. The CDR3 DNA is TGTGCCAGCAGCTTGAAGAGGGGCCAAGAGACCCAGTACTTC. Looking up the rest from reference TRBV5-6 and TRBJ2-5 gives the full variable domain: DAGVTQSPTHLIKTRGQQVTLRCSPKSGHDTVSWYQQALGQGPQFIFQYYEEEERQRGNFPDRFSGHQFPNYSSELNVNALLLGDSALYLCASSLKRGQETQYFGPGTRLLVL.

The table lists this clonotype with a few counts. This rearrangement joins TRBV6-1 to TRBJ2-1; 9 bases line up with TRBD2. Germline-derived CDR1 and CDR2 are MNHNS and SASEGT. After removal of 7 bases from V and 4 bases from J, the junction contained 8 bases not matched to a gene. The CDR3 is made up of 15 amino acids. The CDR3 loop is CASTRLAALYNEQFF. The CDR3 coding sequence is TGTGCCAGCACCCGACTAGCGGCGCTGTACAATGAGCAGTTCTTC.

CDR3 region: CASTPRASNQPQHF. The CDR3 coding sequence is TGTGCCAGCACCCCCCGGGCTAGCAATCAGCCCCAGCATTTT. The J gene is TRBJ1-5, the V gene TRBV6-2 or TRBV6-3; D uncertain. This CDR3 has 14 amino acids. Trimming took off 7 bases at V and 0 bases at J, with 10 bases between the two ends. Germline CDR1 and CDR2: MNHEY and SVGEGT.

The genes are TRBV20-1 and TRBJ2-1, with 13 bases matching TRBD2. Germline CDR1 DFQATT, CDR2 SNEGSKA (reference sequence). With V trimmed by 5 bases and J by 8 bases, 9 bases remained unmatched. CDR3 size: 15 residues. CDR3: CSALPWTSGSDEQFF. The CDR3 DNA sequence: TGCAGTGCTCTCCCATGGACTAGCGGGAGTGATGAGCAGTTCTTC.

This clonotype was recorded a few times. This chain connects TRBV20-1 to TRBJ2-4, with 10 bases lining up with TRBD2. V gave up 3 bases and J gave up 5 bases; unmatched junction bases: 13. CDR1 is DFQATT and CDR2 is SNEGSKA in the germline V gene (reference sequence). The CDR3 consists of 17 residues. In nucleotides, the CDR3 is TGCAGTGCTAGGGTATTCAACACCGGGACTAGCGAAAACATTCAGTACTTC. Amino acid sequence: CSARVFNTGTSENIQYF.

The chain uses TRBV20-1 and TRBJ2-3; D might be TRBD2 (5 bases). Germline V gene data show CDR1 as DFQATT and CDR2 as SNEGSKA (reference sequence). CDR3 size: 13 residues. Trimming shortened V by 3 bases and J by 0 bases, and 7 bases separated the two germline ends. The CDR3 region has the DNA TGCAGTGCTAGTGAGCGGAGCACAGATACGCAGTATTTT. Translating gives CSASERSTDTQYF.

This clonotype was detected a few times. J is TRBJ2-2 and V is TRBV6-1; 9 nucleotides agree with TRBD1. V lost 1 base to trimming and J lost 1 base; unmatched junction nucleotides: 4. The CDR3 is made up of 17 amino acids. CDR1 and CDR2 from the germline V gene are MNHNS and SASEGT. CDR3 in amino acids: CASSEVDRGLNTGELFF. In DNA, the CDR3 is TGTGCCAGCAGTGAAGTGGACAGGGGATTGAACACCGGGGAGCTGTTTTTT.

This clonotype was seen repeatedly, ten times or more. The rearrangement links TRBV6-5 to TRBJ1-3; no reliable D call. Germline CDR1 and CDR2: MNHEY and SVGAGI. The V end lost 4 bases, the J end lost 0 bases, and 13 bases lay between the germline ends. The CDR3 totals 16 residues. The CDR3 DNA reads TGTGCCAGCAGTTCGGGCCGAACTCACTCTGGAAACACCATATATTTT. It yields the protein CASSSGRTHSGNTIYF.

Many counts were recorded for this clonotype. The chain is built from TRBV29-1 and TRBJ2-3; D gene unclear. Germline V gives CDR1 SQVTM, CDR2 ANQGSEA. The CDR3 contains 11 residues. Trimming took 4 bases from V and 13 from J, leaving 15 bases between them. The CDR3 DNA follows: TGCAGCGTTGTCGAAGGCATAGTAAAGTATTTT. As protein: CSVVEGIVKYF.

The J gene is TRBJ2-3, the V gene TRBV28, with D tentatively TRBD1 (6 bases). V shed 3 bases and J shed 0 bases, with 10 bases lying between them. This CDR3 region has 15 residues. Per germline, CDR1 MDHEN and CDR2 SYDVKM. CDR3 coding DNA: TGTGCCAGCAGTTTGGACAGTAGGAGCACAGATACGCAGTATTTT. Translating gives CASSLDSRSTDTQYF. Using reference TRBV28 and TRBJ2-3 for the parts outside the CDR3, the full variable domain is DVKVTQSSRYLVKRTGEKVFLECVQDMDHENMFWYRQDPGLGLRLIYFSYDVKMKEKGDIPEGYSVSREKKERFSLILESASTNQTSMYLCASSLDSRSTDTQYFGPGTRLTVL.

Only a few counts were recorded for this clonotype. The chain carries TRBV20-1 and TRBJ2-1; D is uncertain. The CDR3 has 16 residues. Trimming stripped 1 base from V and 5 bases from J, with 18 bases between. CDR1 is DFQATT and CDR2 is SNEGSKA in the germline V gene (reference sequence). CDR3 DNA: TGCAGTGCTAGAGCCTCTCTGGCCCGGCTACACAATGAGCAGTTCTTC. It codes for CSARASLARLHNEQFF.

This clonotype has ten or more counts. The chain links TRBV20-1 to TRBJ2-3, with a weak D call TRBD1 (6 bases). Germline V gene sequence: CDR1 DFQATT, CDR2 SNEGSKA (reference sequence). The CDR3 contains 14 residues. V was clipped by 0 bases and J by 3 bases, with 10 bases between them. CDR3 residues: CSARDPRGTDTQYF. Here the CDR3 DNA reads TGCAGTGCTAGAGATCCCAGGGGAACAGATACGCAGTATTTT.

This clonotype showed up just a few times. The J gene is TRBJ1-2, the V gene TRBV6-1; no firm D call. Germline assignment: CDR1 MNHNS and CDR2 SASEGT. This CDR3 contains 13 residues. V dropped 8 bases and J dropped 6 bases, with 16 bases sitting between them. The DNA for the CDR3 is TGTGCCAGCCAGATCGGGTCTTTCGATGGCTACACCTTC. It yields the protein CASQIGSFDGYTF.

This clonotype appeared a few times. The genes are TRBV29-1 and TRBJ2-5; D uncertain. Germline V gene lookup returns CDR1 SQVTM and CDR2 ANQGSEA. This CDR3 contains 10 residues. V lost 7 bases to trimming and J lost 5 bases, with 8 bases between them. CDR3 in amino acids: CSGKSETQYF. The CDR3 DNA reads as TGCAGCGGGAAATCGGAGACCCAGTACTTC.

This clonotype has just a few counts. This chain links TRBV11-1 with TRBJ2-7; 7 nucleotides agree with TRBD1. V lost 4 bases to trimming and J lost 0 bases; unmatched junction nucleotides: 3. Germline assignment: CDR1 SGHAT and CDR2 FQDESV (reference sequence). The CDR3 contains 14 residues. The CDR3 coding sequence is TGTGCCAGCAGCTCGGACAGGAGCTCCTACGAGCAGTACTTC. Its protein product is CASSSDRSSYEQYF. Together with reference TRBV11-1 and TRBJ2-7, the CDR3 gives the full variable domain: EAEVAQSPRYKITEKSQAVAFWCDPISGHATLYWYRQILGQGPELLVQFQDESVVDDSQLPKDRFSAERLKGVDSTLKIQPAELGDSAMYLCASSSDRSSYEQYFGPGTRLTVT.

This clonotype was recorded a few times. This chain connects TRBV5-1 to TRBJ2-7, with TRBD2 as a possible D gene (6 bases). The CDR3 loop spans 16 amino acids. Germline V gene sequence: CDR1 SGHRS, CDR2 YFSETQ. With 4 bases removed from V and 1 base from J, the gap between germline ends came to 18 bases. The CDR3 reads CASSGGTPGRSYEQYF. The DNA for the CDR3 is TGCGCCAGCAGCGGGGGGACTCCGGGGCGGTCCTACGAGCAGTACTTC.